The sequence of this T cell receptor beta chain was determined in a study of radiation and T cells in renal cell carcinoma. Study in general: Nephrectomy followed 15 Gy stereotactic body radiation by 4 weeks.

The CDR3 covers 16 residues. Trimming left V 0 bases short and J 4 bases short, with 19 bases between. Germline-derived CDR1 and CDR2 are GTSNPN and SVGIG (reference sequence). Stated time point: baseline pretreatment blood. Treatment described: 15 Gy SBRT to primary tumor, nephrectomy 4 weeks later. Blood was sampled at baseline, 2 weeks and 4 weeks after SBRT. Produced via immunoSEQ multiplex PCR; TCRdb's table is partial and in-frame only. The sample lists some 100,000 clones, 70% to 85% occurring once. V is TRBV30 and J is TRBJ2-7, with unresolved D. This clonotype was obtained from a man between 60 and 70 years old with renal cell carcinoma. The sequences come from blood, collected from a patient whose treatment included radiotherapy and nephrectomy. CDR3 DNA: TGTGCCTGGAGTGTCCTACGCGGCAGGCCTTTGTACGAGCAGTACTTC. Its protein product is CAWSVLRGRPLYEQYF.